These T cell receptor beta chains were read from a single sample in a study of control samples from healthy donors and cancer patients. Sequenced by immunoSEQ multiplex PCR; TCRdb stores in-frame clones only, minus some. The data hold about 70,000 clones, with about 80% observed a single time. Sequencing input: blood. Source of these receptors: a man over 45 in good health. Both conserved end residues are part of each CDR3. The D gene is left open where the match is weak. Part of the rows lack a size; the others show once, few, many or a class for expanded clones.

CDR3nt: TGTGCCAGCAGCCCCGACAGGGAAAGGAGTCAGCCCCAGCATTTT
CDR3aa: CASSPDRERSQPQHF
j_gene: TRBJ1-5
abundance: few
d_gene: TRBD1
v_gene: TRBV6-5

CDR3nt: TGTGCCAGCAGCCAAGTAGCGGGGAAAAACAATGAGCAGTTCTTC
CDR3aa: CASSQVAGKNNEQFF
j_gene: TRBJ2-1
abundance: .
d_gene: TRBD2
v_gene: TRBV7-2

CDR3nt: TGTGCCCGACCAGGGACTAGCGGGAGGGCCTCAAGCTCCTACAATGAGCAGTTCTTC
CDR3aa: CARPGTSGRASSSYNEQFF
j_gene: TRBJ2-1
abundance: .
d_gene: TRBD2
v_gene: TRBV19

CDR3nt: TGTGCCAGCTCACCACTTCCGGGACAGGGGATGACTGAAGCTTTCTTT
CDR3aa: CASSPLPGQGMTEAFF
j_gene: TRBJ1-1
abundance: .
d_gene: TRBD1
v_gene: TRBV18

CDR3nt: TGTGCCAGCAGTCAAACAGGGATTGGCAATCAGCCCCAGCATTTT
CDR3aa: CASSQTGIGNQPQHF
j_gene: TRBJ1-5
abundance: .
d_gene: .
v_gene: TRBV28

CDR3nt: TGCGCCAGCAGCTTGATGGACAGCTCCCCCGGCTACACCTTC
CDR3aa: CASSLMDSSPGYTF
j_gene: TRBJ1-2
abundance: .
d_gene: .
v_gene: TRBV5-1

CDR3nt: TGTGCCAGTAGTATGGGGCAGGGAGACGAGCAGTACTTC
CDR3aa: CASSMGQGDEQYF
j_gene: TRBJ2-7
abundance: .
d_gene: .
v_gene: TRBV19

CDR3nt: TGTGCCATACAGGGTGATTTCCATGGCTACACCTTC
CDR3aa: CAIQGDFHGYTF
j_gene: TRBJ1-2
abundance: .
d_gene: .
v_gene: TRBV24-1

CDR3nt: TGTGCCACCAGTGGAACTCCTAGCGGGGGGGCCTGGGGCACCGGGGAGCTGTTTTTT
CDR3aa: CATSGTPSGGAWGTGELFF
j_gene: TRBJ2-2
abundance: .
d_gene: TRBD2
v_gene: TRBV24-1

CDR3nt: TGTGCCACCAGTGTGGGGGTGAACTATGGCTACACCTTC
CDR3aa: CATSVGVNYGYTF
j_gene: TRBJ1-2
abundance: .
d_gene: .
v_gene: TRBV15

CDR3nt: TGTGCCACCCCACCGGGGCTGGGTTCACCCCTCCACTTT
CDR3aa: CATPPGLGSPLHF
j_gene: TRBJ1-6
abundance: .
d_gene: .
v_gene: TRBV24-1

CDR3nt: TGTGCCAGTAGTCTGAGTCGAAACAATGAGCAGTTCTTC
CDR3aa: CASSLSRNNEQFF
j_gene: TRBJ2-1
abundance: .
d_gene: .
v_gene: TRBV19

CDR3nt: TGCGGGGGATGGGCTGAAAAACTGTTTTTT
CDR3aa: CGGWAEKLFF
j_gene: TRBJ1-4
abundance: .
d_gene: .
v_gene: TRBV29-1

CDR3nt: TGTGCCACCAGTGACCCCGGGCTTCGCACCGGGGAGCTGTTTTTT
CDR3aa: CATSDPGLRTGELFF
j_gene: TRBJ2-2
abundance: .
d_gene: .
v_gene: TRBV24-1

CDR3nt: TGTGCCAGCAGCCAACTAGTCTCGAGCTCCTACGAGCAGTACTTC
CDR3aa: CASSQLVSSSYEQYF
j_gene: TRBJ2-7
abundance: .
d_gene: .
v_gene: TRBV6-2/TRBV6-3

CDR3nt: TGTGCCAGCAGCGTAGGGCAGGGGGGATCGAGTTATGGCTACACCTTC
CDR3aa: CASSVGQGGSSYGYTF
j_gene: TRBJ1-2
abundance: once
d_gene: TRBD1
v_gene: TRBV9

CDR3nt: TGTGCCAGTTCCCGGACAGCCAAAGAGACCCAGTACTTC
CDR3aa: CASSRTAKETQYF
j_gene: TRBJ2-5
abundance: .
d_gene: .
v_gene: TRBV19